These T cell receptor beta chains were read from a single sample in a study of shared clonotypes between healthy human individuals. Profiling relied on immunoSEQ multiplex PCR, and the TCRdb table lists in-frame clones only, not all of them. The top ten hold around 0.13% of the sample, which has about 2 million clones, around 95% seen once. The specimen was naive CD4+ T cells sorted from blood. These TCRs come from a man aged 18 to 29 in good health. The CDR3 runs from the conserved cysteine through the conserved F or W.

>TRBJ1-4|TRBV10-3|14
CAISERRGSEKLFF
>TRBJ2-7|TRBV7-6|19
CASSLAGSEEGQIFYEQYF
>TRBJ2-7|TRBV14|15
CASSQTSGPYYEQYF
>TRBJ1-1|TRBV6-5|16
CASSYSIVGPNTEAFF
>TRBJ2-5|TRBV7-2|14
CASSFGDRDETQYF
>TRBJ2-7|TRBV19|13
CASSSGNPYEQYF
>TRBJ1-4|TRBV5-1|15
CASSLLGPSNEKLFF
>TRBJ2-1|TRBV7-6|13
CASSWGAINEQFF
>TRBJ1-5|TRBV6-5|15
CASSRGQAGNQPQHF
>TRBJ1-4|TRBV7-9|15
CASSLAIATNEKLFF
>TRBJ1-4|TRBV2|14
CASRVGTPLSAGVF
>TRBJ2-5|TRBV4-3|15
CASSRTGTLSETQYF
>TRBJ1-4|TRBV28|13
CASKAAANEKLFF
>TRBJ2-1|TRBV18|16
CASSPSLLAGYNEQFF
>TRBJ2-2|TRBV30|16
CAWSVGRGWNTGELFF
>TRBJ1-5|TRBV6-5|15
CASSYSGRAEQPQHF